This TCR beta chain was found in a study of blood T cells in healthy people across ages (dated by TCRdb to about 2015). Some background on the complete study: In model experiments, roughly one uniquely barcoded TCR beta cDNA molecule per two T cells was captured by template switching. The study measured age-related changes in TCR beta repertoire diversity using deep sequencing normalized with unique cDNA molecular identifiers. Four age groups were formed from the donors: young (average approximately 15 years), middle-aged (approximately 42), aged (around 68) and long-lived (approximately 80). To avoid experimental bias, donors of different ages were distributed randomly across sequencing lanes. Using the same blood draw, the study looked at two additional independent replicas of 1 million unique cDNA reads for two donors, one aged 18 to 29 and the other aged 80 or older. Study-level results and caveats: Bulk unsorted PBMC profiling prevented conclusive comparison of naive and antigen-experienced compartments. As age increased, observed TCR beta diversity per million T cells dropped in a roughly linear way, and a significant reduction was already evident by age 40. Because the CMV infection status of the donors was unknown, age-related changes in expanded clonotypes may potentially have been confounded. There was a strong correlation between observed TCR beta diversity and the percentage of naive T cells measured by flow cytometry. The long-lived group showed more naive CD4+ T cells, fewer expanded clones and increased TCR diversity than the aged group, suggesting age selection. Total diversity estimates from one million sequenced T cells were considered lower bounds and underestimates.

Receptor libraries were prepared by 5' RACE. The sequencing machine was an Illumina HiSeq 2500. A second roughly 6 to 12 cycle PCR used a sample-barcoded 5' primer and a J-beta primer mix. Each TCR beta cDNA molecule received a unique molecular identifier from a template-switch 5' adaptor carrying 12 random nucleotides. Each sample yielded at least 3 million CDR3-containing paired-end reads. All of the RNA was converted into first-strand cDNA using the Mint cDNA synthesis kit, with a TRBC-specific oligonucleotide serving as the primer. All cDNA was treated with uracil-DNA glycosylase and then went through a first 18-cycle PCR with the universal primers M1SS and BC2_uni_R. Per the authors' processing: Normalization of each sample was performed by random selection of 1 million high-quality reads, each carrying a distinct molecular identifier. Reads with shared molecular identifiers were discarded instead of being binned into consensus sequences. MiTCR, run with a Q25 quality threshold and the strictest error-elimination algorithm, handled CDR3 identification, clonotype clustering and error correction. A nonparametric unseen species model using Euler transformation provided a lower-bound estimate of total TCR beta diversity. The raw public data were reprocessed by TCRdb itself: fastp quality trimming at Q25, MiXCR clonotype calling, in-frame beta chains only. Identical CDR3 proteins give one entry, which carries the most common genes and DNA. The V and J calls reflect TCRdb's pipeline rather than the authors' work. For this sample the table gives 1.5 million to 2 million distinct CDR3 sequences, of which 40% to 55% were detected only once. Of the sample, roughly 2% is held by the ten largest clones.

As encoded in the germline V gene, CDR1 is KGHSH while CDR2 is LQKENI. From cysteine to phenylalanine, the CDR3 is 14 amino acids long. The read is trimmed to its CDR3 DNA, 42 bases read in frame from base 1. Trimming accounts for 4 bases at V and 2 bases at J, while the number of junction bases matched to no gene is 5. The donors were some 39 Caucasian individuals from Russia, aged roughly 6 to 100 years, who were systemically healthy. Each donor gave approximately 9.3 milliliters of peripheral blood, collected into EDTA-treated Vacutainer tubes. PBMCs were isolated by Ficoll-Paque density-gradient centrifugation, with at least 6.5 million obtained per sample. Total RNA, at least 5 micrograms per sample, was extracted from PBMCs with Trizol reagent. For every donor, flow cytometry on a PBMC aliquot measured the percentage of naive CD45RAhigh/CD27high T cells. Remarks on this clonotype: Its antigen is not yet known. No clone much larger than this one lies a single base away; base qualities are absent.

This TCR derives from a woman aged 40 to 50 in good health. The source material was blood. The chain couples TRBV18 to TRBJ2-7, with TRBD2 matching 7 junction bases. The CDR3 amino acid sequence is: CASSRRGLTYEQYF. The nucleotides are TGTGCCAGCTCACGGCGGGGGTTGACCTACGAGCAGTACTTC. The CDR3 plus the reference TRBV18 and TRBJ2-7 genes for the other parts give the full variable domain: NAGVMQNPRHLVRRRGQEARLRCSPMKGHSHVYWYRQLPEEGLKFMVYLQKENIIDESGMPKERFSAEFPKEGPSILRIQQVVRGDSAAYFCASSRRGLTYEQYFGPGTRLTVT.